The clone carrying this T cell receptor beta chain has only a few counts. No antigen is known for it. The sample is drawn from a study of T-cell reconstitution after alpha-beta-depleted transplantation in children. Construction of the TCRbeta library involved unique molecular identifiers. TCRdb redid the calling of the PCR reads with MiXCR, one entry per CDR3 protein. This sample carries about 300,000 distinct CDR3 sequences, over 7% of them seen once, and the ten largest clones take 9.1%. Study-level findings and limits: Several hundred expanded graft clones reportedly gave rise to the alpha-beta T cells present about two months after transplant. In some patients, recipient T cells and intrathymic progenitors surviving conditioning explained high day-60 diversity. Fresh T-cell production supplied most of the T-cell counts and diversity seen one year after transplant.

J lost 0 bases, V lost 6 bases, and 4 bases had no gene match. There are 17 residues in the CDR3. Germline V gives CDR1 SGHVS, CDR2 FQNEAQ. V and J are TRBV7-8 and TRBJ2-1; 14 bases are shared with TRBD2. The source is a female patient under 10 years old who had a stem cell transplant for Fanconi anemia, so the T cells may come from the graft donor. This specimen consisted of peripheral blood, obtained 360 days after TCRalphabeta/CD19-depleted stem cell transplant. The CDR3 coding sequence is TGTGCCAGCAGTCGGACTAGCGGGGGGCCCTCCTACAATGAGCAGTTCTTC. It is translated as CASSRTSGGPSYNEQFF.